This T cell receptor (beta chain) stems from a study of blood T cell repertoires in COVID-19. Whole-study context: COVID-19 samples, acute and convalescent, were from the United States, Italy and Spain. In each case, the material was cDNA or gDNA derived from T cells, B-cell-depleted T cells, or PBMCs.

Those enrolled in Seattle joined during active infection and were followed longitudinally afterward. Original processing methods: Amplified reference gene primers provided the basis for estimating nucleated cell counts. The repertoire was sequenced with immunoSEQ multiplex PCR; TCRdb's copy has only in-frame clones and lacks some. From that table come the V and J calls and clone size; the DNA was used to work out D and trimming. Among roughly 120,000 clones listed, 80% to 95% were seen once. The receptor's source is a man aged 50 to 60 with COVID-19, enrolled during active disease. Source material: peripheral blood.

The CDR3 region has the DNA TGTGCCAGCAGACCGATGGGACAGGTAGCCAATGAGCAGTTCTTC. This sequence encodes CASRPMGQVANEQFF. The chain carries TRBV6-5 and TRBJ2-1; TRBD1 agrees at 8 bases. The trim removed 6 bases at V and 6 bases at J, leaving 10 bases unmatched. In germline, CDR1 is MNHEY, CDR2 SVGAGI. There are 15 residues in the CDR3.